This passage covers 20 T cell receptor beta chains from one sample sequenced in a study of shared clonotypes between healthy human individuals. Sequencing used immunoSEQ multiplex PCR; TCRdb keeps in-frame clones, though not all of them. The sample holds around 1.9 million clones, over 85% seen once. CD45RO-negative CD8 cells positively selected for CCR7 made up the naive population, which excluded terminally differentiated effector memory CD45RA+ cells. Specimen: naive CD8+ T cells from PBMCs. These receptors originate from a man in his late teens or twenties in good health. Some clones in this sample may be carry-over from other donors' samples.

The V gene is TRBV18, the J gene TRBJ2-7; D unclear. CDR1 is KGHSH, CDR2 LQKENI, per germline. The CDR3 consists of 13 residues. Between the trimmed V and J ends, which lost 3 bases and 3 bases, there was a span of 9 bases. The CDR3 DNA sequence: TGTGCCAGCTCACCCGGACGAGTCTACGAGCAGTACTTC. It specifies CASSPGRVYEQYF.

This chain uses TRBV6-5 with TRBJ2-5; 7 positions agree with TRBD2. V was clipped by 8 bases and J by 5 bases; unmatched bases: 5. Germline lookup yields CDR1 MNHEY and CDR2 SVGAGI. The CDR3 length is 12 residues. CDR3 loop: CASGWGGETQYF. CDR3 DNA sequence: TGTGCCAGCGGCTGGGGGGGGGAGACCCAGTACTTC.

As to this clone: This specimen includes other DNA sequences encoding the same CDR3. This chain links TRBV5-4 with TRBJ2-3; D gene ambiguous. CDR1 is SGHNT and CDR2 is YYREEE in the germline V gene (reference sequence). This CDR3 spans 11 amino acids. V was shortened by 2 bases and J by 6 bases, with 4 bases between the two germline ends. The CDR3 DNA reads TGTGCCAGCAGCTTAAGGGATACGCAGTATTTT. Translated: CASSLRDTQYF.

The chain uses TRBV7-9 and TRBJ2-1, with D perhaps TRBD1 (5 bases). The CDR3 length is 13 residues. Germline lookup yields CDR1 SEHNR and CDR2 FQNEAQ (reference sequence). Trimming stripped 3 bases from V and 7 bases from J, with 10 bases between. CDR3 in DNA: TGTGCCAGCAGCTTCCCAGGGTGGAATGAGCAGTTCTTC. Amino acid sequence: CASSFPGWNEQFF. Together with reference TRBV7-9 and TRBJ2-1, the CDR3 gives the full variable domain: DTGVSQNPRHKITKRGQNVTFRCDPISEHNRLYWYRQTLGQGPEFLTYFQNEAQLEKSRLLSDRFSAERPKGSFSTLEIQRTEQGDSAMYLCASSFPGWNEQFFGPGTRLTVL.

On this clone: The same CDR3 is also encoded by other DNA sequences in this sample. V is TRBV27 and J is TRBJ2-1, with 10 bases fitting TRBD2. The V segment lost 2 bases and the J segment 8 bases; nucleotides outside the gene matches: 3. The germline gives CDR1 MNHEY, CDR2 SMNVEV (reference sequence). This CDR3 region has 14 residues. CDR3 residues: CASSLLAGADEQFF. CDR3 bases: TGTGCCAGCAGTTTACTAGCGGGAGCAGATGAGCAGTTCTTC.

This chain connects TRBV7-9 to TRBJ2-7, with D perhaps matching TRBD2 (5 bases). Germline lookup yields CDR1 SEHNR and CDR2 FQNEAQ (reference sequence). Trimming took off 4 bases at V and 7 bases at J, with 14 bases between the two ends. The length of the CDR3 is 13 residues. The DNA for the CDR3 is TGTGCCAGCAGCTCACGGGGTGTGGGGGAGCAGTACTTC. This sequence encodes CASSSRGVGEQYF.

V and J are TRBV19 and TRBJ2-1; 8 bases map to TRBD2. The CDR3 totals 15 residues. Unmatched junction bases numbered 6, after V lost 5 bases and J lost 3 bases. Germline values: CDR1 LNHDA, CDR2 SQIVND (reference sequence). The CDR3 reads CASSVLAVGYNEQFF. CDR3 coding DNA: TGTGCCAGTAGTGTACTAGCGGTTGGCTACAATGAGCAGTTCTTC.

The chain has TRBV6-5 and TRBJ2-7, with 9 bases lining up with TRBD2. CDR3 length: 16 residues. V trimming: 0 bases; J trimming: 2 bases; junction bases outside the gene matches: 5. The V gene's germline CDR1 is MNHEY and CDR2 SVGAGI. In DNA form, the CDR3 reads TGTGCCAGCAGTTACTCGGTCGCGGGAGGGGCCTACGAGCAGTACTTC. It specifies CASSYSVAGGAYEQYF.

Only one count was recorded for this clone. A much larger clone is a single base away; this may be a read error. V is TRBV27 and J is TRBJ2-7, with 7 bases fitting TRBD1. The V and J ends lost 6 bases and 1 base, in that order; junction bases with no gene match: 0. This CDR3 has 12 residues. Germline values: CDR1 MNHEY, CDR2 SMNVEV (reference sequence). The CDR3 coding sequence is TGTGCCAGCAGACAGGGGTCCTACGAGCAGTACTTC. Amino acids: CASRQGSYEQYF.

The chain recombines TRBV5-1 with TRBJ2-1; TRBD2 agrees at 8 bases. V gave up 7 bases and J gave up 0 bases; unmatched junction bases: 6. Germline lookup yields CDR1 SGHRS and CDR2 YFSETQ. This CDR3 is built from 15 residues. The CDR3 spells CASYGGRSSYNEQFF. The CDR3 DNA follows: TGCGCCAGCTATGGCGGGAGGAGCTCCTACAATGAGCAGTTCTTC.

The CDR3 DNA reads TGTGCCAGCAGCTTCGCGGGGGTCGCCGAGCAGTACTTC. It encodes CASSFAGVAEQYF. V usage is TRBV7-9 and J usage is TRBJ2-7; 7 nucleotides line up with TRBD2. The CDR3 runs 13 residues. Germline lookup yields CDR1 SEHNR and CDR2 FQNEAQ (reference sequence). After removal of 3 bases from V and 6 bases from J, the junction contained 5 bases not matched to a gene. Combining the CDR3 with reference TRBV7-9 and TRBJ2-7 gives the whole variable domain DTGVSQNPRHKITKRGQNVTFRCDPISEHNRLYWYRQTLGQGPEFLTYFQNEAQLEKSRLLSDRFSAERPKGSFSTLEIQRTEQGDSAMYLCASSFAGVAEQYFGPGTRLTVT.

Details on this clone: This sample also contains other DNA sequences that code for the same CDR3. The rearrangement joins TRBV9 to TRBJ2-7; TRBD2 matches at 10 bases. Germline V gives CDR1 SGDLS, CDR2 YYNGEE. The V segment lost 0 bases and the J segment 4 bases; nucleotides outside the gene matches: 4. This CDR3 region has 15 residues. The CDR3 nucleotides are TGTGCCAGCAGCGTAGGCCCAGCGGGAGGGTACGAGCAGTACTTC. It encodes CASSVGPAGGYEQYF.

The genes are TRBV27 and TRBJ1-5; 8 bases match TRBD1. Per germline, CDR1 MNHEY and CDR2 SMNVEV (reference sequence). Trimming took 6 bases from V and 4 from J; bases not matched to a gene: 8. The CDR3 loop spans 15 amino acids. In DNA, the CDR3 is TGTGCCAGCAGCTCCTCCGACAGGGGAAATCAGCCCCAGCATTTT. It encodes CASSSSDRGNQPQHF.

The V and J genes are TRBV2 and TRBJ2-7; D gene uncertain. The V end was cut by 1 base, the J end by 0 bases, with 7 bases between. The CDR3 totals 14 residues. Germline V gives CDR1 SNHLY, CDR2 FYNNEI. CDR3 nucleotides: TGTGCCAGCAGTGAAGTAGTCCGCTCCTACGAGCAGTACTTC. This gives the protein CASSEVVRSYEQYF.

Points on this clone: The sample carries other DNA sequences with the same CDR3. The CDR3 DNA follows: TGTGCCAGCAGTTTGGGCAGACCTTACAATGAGCAGTTCTTC. This sequence encodes CASSLGRPYNEQFF. The chain employs TRBV27 and TRBJ2-1; no clear D gene. The V end lost 3 bases, the J end lost 4 bases, and 10 bases lay between the germline ends. Germline V gives CDR1 MNHEY, CDR2 SMNVEV (reference sequence). There are 14 residues in the CDR3.

The V and J genes are TRBV11-2 and TRBJ2-1; 12 nucleotides line up with TRBD2. Trimming at V came to 3 bases and at J to 7 bases, leaving 7 bases not matched to a gene. The germline V gene encodes CDR1 SGHAT and CDR2 FQNNGV. The CDR3 extends over 16 amino acids. The CDR3: CASSFGLAGIMNEQFF. DNA of the CDR3: TGTGCCAGCAGCTTCGGACTAGCGGGAATTATGAATGAGCAGTTCTTC.

This clone appeared a few times. The J gene is TRBJ1-5, the V gene TRBV4-1, with 8 bases matching TRBD1. After removal of 4 bases from V and 4 bases from J, the junction contained 6 bases not matched to a gene. This CDR3 is 15 amino acids long. The germline CDR1 and CDR2 sequences are MGHRA and YSYEKL. CDR3 in DNA: TGCGCCAGCAGCCTCCGACAGGGGCGAAATCAGCCCCAGCATTTT. Translated: CASSLRQGRNQPQHF.

Comment on this clone: This CDR3 is also generated by other DNA sequences in the sample. The rearrangement links TRBV5-6 to TRBJ1-3; no clear D. Trimming shortened V by 0 bases and J by 0 bases, and 4 bases separated the two germline ends. This CDR3 has 14 residues. Looked up from germline, CDR1 is SGHDT and CDR2 is YYEEEE. CDR3 loop: CASSLAGSGNTIYF. For the CDR3, the DNA is TGTGCCAGCAGCTTGGCGGGCTCTGGAAACACCATATATTTT.

The chain joins TRBV6-1 to TRBJ2-7; no clear D gene. Germline V gene lookup returns CDR1 MNHNS and CDR2 SASEGT. The CDR3 spans 15 residues. The V and J ends lost 7 bases and 0 bases respectively, with 16 bases between them. CDR3 coding DNA: TGTGCCAGCAACCTACAGACCGTTAGCTCCTACGAGCAGTACTTC. This encodes CASNLQTVSSYEQYF.

The rearrangement joins TRBV27 to TRBJ1-1; the D is unclear. V lost 4 bases and J lost 0, with 6 bases in between. From germline, CDR1 is MNHEY and CDR2 SMNVEV (reference sequence). CDR3 length: 13 amino acids. The DNA of the CDR3 is TGTGCCAGCAGTTCGTCCCTGAACACTGAAGCTTTCTTT. Translating gives CASSSSLNTEAFF.